This TCR beta chain was found in a study of blood T cell repertoires in COVID-19. The CDR3 is 13 amino acids. V lost 2 bases to trimming and J lost 8 bases, with 11 bases between them. Germline V lookup: CDR1 SGHRS, CDR2 YFSETQ. Here immunoSEQ multiplex PCR was the method, and the copy in TCRdb shows in-frame clones only, minus some. The table shows more than 150,000 clones, with around 80% occurring only once. This TCR was recovered from a woman aged 55-75 years with acute or convalescent COVID-19. The sequenced sample consisted of peripheral blood. The chain carries TRBV5-1 and TRBJ1-5, with D possibly matching TRBD1 (6 bases). CDR3 nucleotide sequence: TGCGCCAGCAGCTTAGGGGGAGGGGAGCCCCAGCATTTT. This gives the protein CASSLGGGEPQHF.